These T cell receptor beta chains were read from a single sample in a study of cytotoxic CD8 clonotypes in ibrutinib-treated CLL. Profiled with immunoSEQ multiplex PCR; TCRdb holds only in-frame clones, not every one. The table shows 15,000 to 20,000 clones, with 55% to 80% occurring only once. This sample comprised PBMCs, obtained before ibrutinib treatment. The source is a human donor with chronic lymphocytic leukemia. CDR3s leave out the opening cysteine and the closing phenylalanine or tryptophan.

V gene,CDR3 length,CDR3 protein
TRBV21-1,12,ASSKGRGGETQY
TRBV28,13,ASSFQASFTGELF
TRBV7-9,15,ASSSSVGGGDNQPQH
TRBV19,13,ASSTLAGLGETQY
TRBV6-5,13,ASRPAGQGIEGYT
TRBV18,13,ASSPAAETNEKLF
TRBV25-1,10,ASSELGNEQF
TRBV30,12,AFGLAGDTGELF
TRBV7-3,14,TSSPRLASDRYEQY
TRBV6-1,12,ASSPGSGSQPQH
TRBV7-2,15,ASSQGWRGDSGNTIY
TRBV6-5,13,ASSYRGSANEKLF
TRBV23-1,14,ASSQHTDRDNYGYT
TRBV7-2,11,ASSAGPIYEQY
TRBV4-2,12,ASSQVVREGGYT
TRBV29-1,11,SVEYTYTDTQY